This T cell receptor beta chain derives from a study of blood T cell repertoires in COVID-19. This table comes from immunoSEQ multiplex PCR, and its TCRdb copy is limited to in-frame clones, with some not included. Here the sample spans over 150,000 clones, roughly 87% being singletons. J was trimmed by 5 bases and V by 3 bases; bases with no gene match: 5. CDR1 is GTSNPN, CDR2 SVGIG, per germline (reference sequence). The CDR3 has 13 amino acids. This receptor was obtained from a woman between 45 and 65 years old who had recovered from COVID-19. Specimen: PBMCs or T cells enriched from blood (not recorded which). The chain links TRBV30 to TRBJ2-7; 9 nucleotides match TRBD2. The CDR3 DNA is TGTGCCTGGAGAACTAGCGGGTCCCACGAGCAGTACTTC. It translates to CAWRTSGSHEQYF.